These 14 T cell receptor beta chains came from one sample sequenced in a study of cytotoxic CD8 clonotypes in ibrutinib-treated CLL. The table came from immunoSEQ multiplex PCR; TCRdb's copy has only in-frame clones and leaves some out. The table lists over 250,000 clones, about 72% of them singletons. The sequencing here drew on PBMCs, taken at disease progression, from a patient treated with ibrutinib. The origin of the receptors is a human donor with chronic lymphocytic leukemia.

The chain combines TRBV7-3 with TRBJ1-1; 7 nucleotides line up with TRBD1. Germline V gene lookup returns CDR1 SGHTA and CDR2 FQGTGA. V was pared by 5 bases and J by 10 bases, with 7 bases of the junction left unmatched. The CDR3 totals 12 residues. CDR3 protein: CASSPDRVTAFF. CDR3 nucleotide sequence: TGTGCCAGCAGCCCAGACAGGGTGACAGCTTTCTTT.

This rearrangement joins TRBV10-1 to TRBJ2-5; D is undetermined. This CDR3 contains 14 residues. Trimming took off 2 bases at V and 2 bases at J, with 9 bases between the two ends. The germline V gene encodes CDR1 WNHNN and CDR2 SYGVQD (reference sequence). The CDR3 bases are TGCGCCAGCAGTGAGAGGACCAATCAAGAGACCCAGTACTTC. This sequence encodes CASSERTNQETQYF.

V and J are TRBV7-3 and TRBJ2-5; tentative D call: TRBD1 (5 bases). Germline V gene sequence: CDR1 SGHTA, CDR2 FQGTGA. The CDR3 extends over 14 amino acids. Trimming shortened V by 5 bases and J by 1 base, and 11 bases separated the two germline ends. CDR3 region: CASSRDSTQETQYF. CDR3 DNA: TGTGCCAGCAGCCGCGACAGCACCCAAGAGACCCAGTACTTC.

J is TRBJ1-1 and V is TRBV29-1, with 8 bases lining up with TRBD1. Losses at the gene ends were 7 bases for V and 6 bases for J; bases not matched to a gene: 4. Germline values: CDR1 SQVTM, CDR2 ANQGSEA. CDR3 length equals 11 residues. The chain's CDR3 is CSAGQGPEAFF. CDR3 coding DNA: TGCAGCGCTGGACAGGGACCTGAAGCTTTCTTT. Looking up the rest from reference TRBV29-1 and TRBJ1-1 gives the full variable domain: SAVISQKPSRDICQRGTSLTIQCQVDSQVTMMFWYRQQPGQSLTLIATANQGSEATYESGFVIDKFPISRPNLTFSTLTVSNMSPEDSSIYLCSAGQGPEAFFGQGTRLTVV.

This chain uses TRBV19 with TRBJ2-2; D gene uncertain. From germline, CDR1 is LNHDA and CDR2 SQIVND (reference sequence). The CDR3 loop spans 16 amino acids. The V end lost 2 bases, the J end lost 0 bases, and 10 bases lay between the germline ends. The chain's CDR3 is CASSIRAGSNTGELFF. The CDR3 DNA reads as TGTGCCAGTAGTATACGGGCAGGTTCGAACACCGGGGAGCTGTTTTTT. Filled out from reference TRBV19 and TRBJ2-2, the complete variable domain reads DGGITQSPKYLFRKEGQNVTLSCEQNLNHDAMYWYRQDPGQGLRLIYYSQIVNDFQKGDIAEGYSVSREKKESFPLTVTSAQKNPTAFYLCASSIRAGSNTGELFFGEGSRLTVL.

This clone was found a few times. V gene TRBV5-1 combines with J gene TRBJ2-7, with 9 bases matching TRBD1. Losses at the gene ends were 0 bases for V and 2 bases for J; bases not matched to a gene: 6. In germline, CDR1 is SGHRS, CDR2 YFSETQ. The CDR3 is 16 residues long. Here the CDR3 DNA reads TGCGCCAGCAGCTTGGGAACAGGGGGCTTTACCTACGAGCAGTACTTC. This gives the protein CASSLGTGGFTYEQYF. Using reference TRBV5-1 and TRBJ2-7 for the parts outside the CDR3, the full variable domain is KAGVTQTPRYLIKTRGQQVTLSCSPISGHRSVSWYQQTPGQGLQFLFEYFSETQRNKGNFPGRFSGRQFSNSRSEMNVSTLELGDSALYLCASSLGTGGFTYEQYFGPGTRLTVT.

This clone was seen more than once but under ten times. CDR3 nucleotides: TGTGCCAGCAGCGCCGTGGCGGGGGGTGCAGATACGCAGTATTTT. It yields the protein CASSAVAGGADTQYF. The genes are TRBV9 and TRBJ2-3; 8 bases align to TRBD2. CDR3 size: 15 residues. The ends lost 3 bases at V and 4 bases at J; junction bases unmatched: 7. Looked up from germline, CDR1 is SGDLS and CDR2 is YYNGEE.

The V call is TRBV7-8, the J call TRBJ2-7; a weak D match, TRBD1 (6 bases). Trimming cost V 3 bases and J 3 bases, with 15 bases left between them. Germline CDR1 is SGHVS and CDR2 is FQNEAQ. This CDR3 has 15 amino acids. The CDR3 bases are TGTGCCAGCAGCTTTCTGACAGGCACGAGCTACGAGCAGTACTTC. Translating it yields CASSFLTGTSYEQYF.

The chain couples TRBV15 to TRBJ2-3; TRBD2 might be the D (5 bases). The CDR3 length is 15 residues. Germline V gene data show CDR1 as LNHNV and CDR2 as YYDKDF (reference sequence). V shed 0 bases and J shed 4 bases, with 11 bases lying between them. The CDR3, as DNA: TGTGCCACCAGCAGAGAACCACACGGGGCAGATACGCAGTATTTT. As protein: CATSREPHGADTQYF.

DNA of the CDR3: TGTGCCAGCAGCTTAGTAATAGCCTTTACTAGCACAGATACGCAGTATTTT. Protein sequence: CASSLVIAFTSTDTQYF. The chain uses TRBV7-2 and TRBJ2-3; D remains ambiguous. Germline-derived CDR1 and CDR2 are SGHTA and FQGNSA. The CDR3 spans 17 residues. Trimming cost V 1 base and J 0 bases, with 14 bases left between them.

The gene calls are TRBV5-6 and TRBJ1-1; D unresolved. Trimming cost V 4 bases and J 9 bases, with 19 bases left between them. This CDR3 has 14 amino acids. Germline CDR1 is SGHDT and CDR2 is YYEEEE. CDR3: CASSLAGPLGKAFF. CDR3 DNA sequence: TGTGCCAGCAGCCTGGCCGGGCCCCTGGGAAAAGCTTTCTTT.

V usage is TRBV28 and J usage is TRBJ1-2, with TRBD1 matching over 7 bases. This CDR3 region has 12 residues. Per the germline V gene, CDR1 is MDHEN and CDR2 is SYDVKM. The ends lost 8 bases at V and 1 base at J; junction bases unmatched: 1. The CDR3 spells CASGTVNYGYTF. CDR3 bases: TGTGCCAGCGGGACAGTTAACTATGGCTACACCTTC.

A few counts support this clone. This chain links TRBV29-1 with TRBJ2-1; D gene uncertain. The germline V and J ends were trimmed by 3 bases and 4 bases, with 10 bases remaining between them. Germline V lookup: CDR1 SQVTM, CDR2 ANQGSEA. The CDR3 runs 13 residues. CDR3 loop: CSVDPVPYNEQFF. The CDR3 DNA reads TGCAGCGTTGATCCCGTGCCTTACAATGAGCAGTTCTTC.

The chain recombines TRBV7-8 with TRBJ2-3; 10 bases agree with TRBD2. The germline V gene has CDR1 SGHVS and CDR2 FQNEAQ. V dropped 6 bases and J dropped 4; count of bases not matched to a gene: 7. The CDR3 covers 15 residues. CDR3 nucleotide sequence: TGTGCCAGCAGACAAGCGGGGGGGCTCCCAGATACGCAGTATTTT. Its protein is CASRQAGGLPDTQYF.